What follows is one T cell receptor (beta chain) and its context. This clonotype occurred many times. Its antigen specificity is not known. The input lacks base qualities; no much larger clone sits a single base away. Inclusive of the bounding cysteine and phenylalanine, the CDR3 is 10 residues long. Just CDR3 DNA is preserved here, 30 bases in frame from base 1. V gives up 5 bases and J gives up 8 bases, and the segment between their germline ends measures 7 bases. Reading the germline V gene (reference sequence) gives CDR1 DFQATT and CDR2 SNEGSKA. Amplification of TCR beta CDR3 regions was carried out from RNA transcripts. The TCR CDR3 was subjected to a first round of RT-PCR using the HTBI primer set and the Qiagen OneStep RT-PCR kit. Libraries were constructed in a second round of multiplex PCR, after which size selection and purification were carried out. Sequencing of the libraries was done on an Illumina HiSeq2000 using paired-end 100 bp reads. Concerning the study's data processing: Raw data were processed with SOAPnuke, discarding reads with adapters, uncalled bases, mean Phred below 15, or no exact constant-primer or identifier match. COPE v1.2.5 was used to merge the high-quality paired reads, and each unique nucleotide sequence was defined as a clonotype. Clonotypes were aligned to IMGT TRBV, TRBD and TRBJ reference segments using MiTCR v1.1. Only V-J combinations with frequency above 0.0001, covering approximately 99% of repertoires, were analysed. A TCS score was defined as the ratio between F50 (clonal expansion) and ExV (chaos), using BLOSUM62-based TCRdist between CDR3 peptides within each V-J. Welch's t-statistics and random forest reduced 500 to 650 V-J features to under 15, which were used in a naive Bayes classifier (R e1071). TCRdb's own reprocessing of the public reads used fastp at Q25 and MiXCR and kept productive beta chains. One record per CDR3 amino acid sequence lists the most common genes and DNA. The V and J calls and clone size come from TCRdb's table, not from the authors' own analysis. Here the sample has 650,000 to 850,000 distinct CDR3 sequences; roughly a sixth occur a single time. The top ten constitute roughly a sixth of the sample.

The source of the sample is a study of T cells in Graves' hyperthyroidism and ophthalmopathy (dated by TCRdb to the late 2010s). Describing the broader study: Peripheral blood samples were taken at the time of initial diagnosis, prior to any treatment. The approximately 100 discovery patients were randomly divided into training and test sets at a 7:3 ratio. After sampling, hyperthyroidism patients received methimazole starting at 30 mg daily, and ophthalmopathy patients received high-dose intravenous methylprednisolone. An independent validation cohort of around 19 hyperthyroidism patients and approximately 16 patients who later progressed to ophthalmopathy tested prospective prediction of ophthalmopathy. The paper reports TCR Vbeta CDR3 sequencing of over 130 peripheral blood samples: over 40 ophthalmopathy, fewer than 85 hyperthyroidism and approximately 17 progressor patients. TCR V-J signatures able to tell the groups apart were searched for in a discovery cohort of some 100 patients, of whom 43 had Graves' ophthalmopathy and more than 55 had stable Graves' hyperthyroidism. In addition, the study compared T-cell repertoires in thyroid tissue and in blood from a handful of Graves' hyperthyroidism patients. Overall study outcomes, separate from this receptor: Sample size was not statistically predetermined, and blinding of investigators to group allocation was not performed. Blood samples also contained most of the expanded thyroid clonotypes (frequency above 0.001), which suggests that blood repertoires may reflect thyroid immune responses. A 13 V-J signature model separated ophthalmopathy from stable hyperthyroidism, with about 90% sensitivity and about 81% specificity in cross-validation and 80%/75% in testing. In validation, the model predicted progression to ophthalmopathy with approximately 70% sensitivity and 72.22% specificity, a median of approximately 6.7 months before onset.

Hyperthyroidism patients were newly diagnosed, with disease duration under 2 months, and aged 18 to 65 years. The study excluded patients with uncontrolled infections, other autoimmune diseases, pregnancy or lactation. Diagnoses were established on the basis of clinical symptoms, serum thyroxine and TRAb, thyroid ultrasound, and orbital computed tomography. Blood from progressor patients was drawn when they were first diagnosed with hyperthyroidism, before any ophthalmopathy symptoms appeared. PBMCs were isolated from about 10 ml of fresh peripheral blood by Ficoll-Paque density gradient centrifugation. Progressor patients were initially diagnosed with Graves' hyperthyroidism and developed ophthalmopathy during follow-up. Total RNA was extracted using Trizol reagent, and RNA quality was assessed on an Agilent 2100 Bioanalyzer.

Sequenced material: blood. Here the chain combines TRBV20-1 and TRBJ1-3, with the identity of the D gene unclear. The clonotype comes from a woman aged 50 to 60 with Graves' hyperthyroidism that later progressed to Graves' ophthalmopathy. The DNA is TGCAGTGCTGGGGAGGACACCATATATTTT. Translated, this gives CSAGEDTIYF.